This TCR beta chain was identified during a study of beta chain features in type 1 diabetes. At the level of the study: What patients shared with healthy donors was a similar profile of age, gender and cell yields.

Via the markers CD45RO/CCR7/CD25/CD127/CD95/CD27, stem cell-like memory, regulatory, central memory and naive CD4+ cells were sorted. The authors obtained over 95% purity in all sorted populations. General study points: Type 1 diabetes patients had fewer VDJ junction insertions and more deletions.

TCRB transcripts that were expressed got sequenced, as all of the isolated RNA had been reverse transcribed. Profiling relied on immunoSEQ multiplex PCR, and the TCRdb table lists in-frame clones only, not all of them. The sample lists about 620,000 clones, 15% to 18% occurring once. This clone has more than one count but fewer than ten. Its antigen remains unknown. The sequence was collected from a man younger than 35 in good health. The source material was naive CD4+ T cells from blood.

As DNA, the CDR3 is TGTGCCAGCAGTGAATTGGGGAGGGCGGACACCGGGGAGCTGTTTTTT. Protein sequence: CASSELGRADTGELFF. J is TRBJ2-2 and V is TRBV25-1; 7 bases map to TRBD2. After removal of 1 base from V and 3 bases from J, the junction contained 5 bases not matched to a gene. This CDR3 contains 16 residues. Germline CDR1 reads MGHDK; CDR2 reads SYGVNS.